The present T cell receptor beta chain was sequenced within a study of shared clonotypes between healthy human individuals (dated by TCRdb to the early 2020s). Concerning the study at large: Three men and a couple of women, aged 18 to 49 years, made up the cohort. For each donor, CD4 naive and CD4 memory were each given three plates, CD8 naive was given two plates, and CD8 memory was given one plate. To estimate repertoire size and how much clonotypes are shared between individuals, the study performed deep sequencing of blood TCR repertoires from roughly five healthy adults. Libraries were prepared and TCR repertoires were sequenced by different laboratories using diverse techniques, in order to increase sequencing depth and limit assay-specific biases. Each donor's leukapheresis produced roughly between about 0.8 and 8.9 billion PBMCs.

Points the paper makes about the study in general: Pairwise subsampling indicated that sequencing depth was expected to affect the degree of clonotype sharing among donors. Clonotypes shared by all four sorted-subset donors showed higher generation probabilities than non-shared clonotypes. Sampling was limited to blood, and TCR repertoires in tissue likely differ from TCR repertoires in blood. Rarefaction of sorted-subset datasets indicated incomplete sequencing despite the large sequencing depth. Naive subsets generally had larger estimated clonotype richness than memory subsets did. About 5% of naive CD4, 3.5% of naive CD8, about 2.5% of memory CD4, and 0.35% to 0.5% of memory CD8 clonotypes were shared across a few donors. Because the study included a small number of donors, the genetic and exposure-history diversity represented was limited.

Between the V and J ends, shortened by 0 bases and 3 bases respectively, the junction contains 8 bases. The CDR1 and CDR2 encoded by the germline V gene (reference sequence) are LNHDA and SQIVND. The CDR3 numbers 14 residues from cysteine through phenylalanine. This entry keeps only the CDR3 DNA: 42 bases, framed from base 1. Using the deep immunoSEQ assay, TCR CDR3 regions were amplified from genomic DNA by multiplex PCR. For each cell subset, the extracted genomic DNA was distributed evenly across all wells of several immunoSEQ 96-well plates, and each plate served as one replicate. For sorted subsets, each replicate PCR was loaded with approximately 190 ng genomic DNA, equivalent to 30,000 or so T cell genomes. Purified libraries were quantified with a Qubit 3.0 fluorometer, sized on a Bioanalyzer 2100, and re-quantified with the KAPA Library Quantification kit. Every immunoSEQ 96-well plate was sequenced on a separate single-read 150-cycle Illumina NextSeq 550 flow cell. The published analysis was carried out like this. Because only junctional sequences without quality scores were contained in the immunoSEQ output, filtering matching that applied to full-length reads could not be performed. To assign V/J genes and CDR3, sequences were annotated against IMGT germline references using PyIR, a Python wrapper for IgBLAST v1.9. Any read was removed if the V/J assignment was weak (E-value above 1e-6), the CDR3 was missing, or the read contained stop codons, out-of-frame junctions, or ambiguous translated residues. V3J clonotypes were defined by identical inferred V gene, J gene, and CDR3 amino acid sequence. The percentage overlap between two repertoires was calculated by dividing the number of shared unique clonotypes by the size of the smaller repertoire. Richness of each repertoire was evaluated using RTK rarefaction, the Chao1 estimator, and Recon v2.1 estimates of unobserved clonotypes. For all TCRbeta clonotypes obtained by the gDNA method from a handful of donors, generation probabilities were computed with OLGA. Imported from immuneACCESS, the table was reduced by TCRdb to in-frame sequences with V and J called. These copies leave out some clones; in studies compared against another copy, an unresolved V gene accounts for under half, and the cause of the remainder is not known. The DNA gave D and trimming, while V, J and clone size come from that table. Present in this sample are about 2 million clones, approximately 94% of which were seen just once. The top ten hold more than 0.95% of the sample.

CD8 naive samples consisted of CD45RO-negative cells that were positively selected for CCR7, yielding a CD45RA+CCR7+ population without TemRA cells. Healthy HIV-negative adults with no recently reported acute infections or vaccinations were included as donors. Every donor was a Caucasian adult living in Nashville, Tennessee, USA. Blood was collected by leukapheresis, and PBMCs were isolated by Ficoll-Histopaque density gradient centrifugation and then cryopreserved in liquid nitrogen vapor phase. Analytical flow cytometry was used to check the purity and quantity of every magnetically sorted T cell population. Genomic DNA was isolated from each sorted fraction and quantified by UV absorbance on a Nanodrop 2000c. Of note for this clone: Its antigen is unknown. No clone much larger than this one lies a single base away; base qualities are absent.

The chain links TRBV19 with TRBJ1-1, and the D gene may be TRBD1, 5 bases matching. Material for sequencing was naive CD8+ T cells sorted from blood. This specimen's cell subset or site label, interpreted: CD45RA+CCR7+. The clonotype comes from a man aged 18-30 years in good health. The CDR3 here reads CASSIDLGDTEAFF. The DNA is as follows: TGTGCCAGTAGTATAGATCTGGGGGACACTGAAGCTTTCTTT. Extended through the reference TRBV19 and TRBJ1-1 proteins, this CDR3 yields the full variable domain: DGGITQSPKYLFRKEGQNVTLSCEQNLNHDAMYWYRQDPGQGLRLIYYSQIVNDFQKGDIAEGYSVSREKKESFPLTVTSAQKNPTAFYLCASSIDLGDTEAFFGQGTRLTVV.